The entry below gives a single T cell receptor beta chain sequence along with its context. Its antigen is currently unknown. The sample belongs to a study of shared clonotypes between healthy human individuals. Notes on the study in general: Rarefaction curves obtained for sorted subsets showed sequencing incomplete despite large depth.

The data were produced by immunoSEQ multiplex PCR, yet TCRdb's version contains in-frame clones alone and is incomplete. The table lists about a million clones, approximately 80% of them singletons. The V gene lost 5 bases and the J gene lost 2 bases, with 10 bases spanning the gap. The germline V gene has CDR1 SGHTA and CDR2 FQGNSA. The CDR3 totals 14 residues. The chain is built from TRBV7-2 and TRBJ2-1; D call uncertain. The TCR originated in a man between 18 and 29 years old in good health. Sequencing was performed on memory CD4+ T cells sorted from blood. Stated subset: CD45RA-negative fraction. CDR3 sequence (DNA): TGTGCCAGCAGCGATTACGGGCCCTACAATGAGCAGTTCTTC. Translated, it gives CASSDYGPYNEQFF.